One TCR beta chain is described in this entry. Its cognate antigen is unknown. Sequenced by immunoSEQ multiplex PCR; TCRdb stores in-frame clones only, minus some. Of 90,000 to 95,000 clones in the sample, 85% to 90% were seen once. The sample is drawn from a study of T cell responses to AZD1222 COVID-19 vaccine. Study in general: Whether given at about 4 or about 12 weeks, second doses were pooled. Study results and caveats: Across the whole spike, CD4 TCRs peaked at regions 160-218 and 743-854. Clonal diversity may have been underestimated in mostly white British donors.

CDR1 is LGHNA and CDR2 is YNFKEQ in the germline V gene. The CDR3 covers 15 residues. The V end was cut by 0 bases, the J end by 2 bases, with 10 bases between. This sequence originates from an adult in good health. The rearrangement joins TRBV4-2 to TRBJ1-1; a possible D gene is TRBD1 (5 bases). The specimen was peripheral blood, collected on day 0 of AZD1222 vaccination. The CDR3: CASSQDPRDNTEAFF. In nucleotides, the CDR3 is TGTGCCAGCAGCCAAGACCCCAGGGATAACACTGAAGCTTTCTTT.